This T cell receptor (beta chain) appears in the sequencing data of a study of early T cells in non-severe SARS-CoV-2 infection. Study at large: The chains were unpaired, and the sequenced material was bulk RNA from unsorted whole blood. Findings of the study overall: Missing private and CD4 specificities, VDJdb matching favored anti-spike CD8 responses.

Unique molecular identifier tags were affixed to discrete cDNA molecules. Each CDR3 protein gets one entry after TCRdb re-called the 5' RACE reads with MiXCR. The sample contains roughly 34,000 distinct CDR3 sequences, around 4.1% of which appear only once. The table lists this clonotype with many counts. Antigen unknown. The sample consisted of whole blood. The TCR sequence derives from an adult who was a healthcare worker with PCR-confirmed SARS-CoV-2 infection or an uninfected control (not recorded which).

This CDR3 is CASRPILAGAVMEQFF. In nucleotides, the CDR3 is TGTGCCAGCAGACCCATACTAGCGGGGGCTGTCATGGAGCAGTTCTTC. This rearrangement joins TRBV6-2 or TRBV6-3 to TRBJ2-1; 11 bases agree with TRBD2. The junction had 14 bases not matched to a gene; V was cut back by 6 bases and J by 10 bases. The CDR3 runs to 16 residues. Germline CDR1 is MNHEY and CDR2 is SVGEGT.